The rows below give T cell receptor beta chains drawn from one sample of a study of T-cell reconstitution after alpha-beta-depleted transplantation in children. TCRdb reprocessed the PCR reads via MiXCR and lists one record per CDR3 protein. The data show 200,000 or so distinct CDR3 sequences, around 9.2% seen once. The sequences come from PBMCs, mostly from graft donor cells, collected 360 days after TCRalphabeta/CD19-depleted stem cell transplant. The receptors originated from a male patient between 2 and 10 years old who had a stem cell transplant for acute myeloid leukemia, so the T cells may come from the graft donor. The CDR3 runs from the conserved cysteine through the conserved F or W. Each record gives: V gene, D gene, clone size, J gene, CDR3 protein, CDR3 DNA. The D gene is left open where the match is weak. Clone size, where shown, is once, few, many, or a class for clones that have expanded.

v_call: TRBV12-3/TRBV12-4; d_call: NA; clone_size: many; j_call: TRBJ1-1; cdr3_aa: CASSYFTEAFF; cdr3_nt: TGTGCCAGCAGTTATTTCACTGAAGCTTTCTTT
v_call: TRBV15; d_call: NA; clone_size: NA; j_call: TRBJ2-7; cdr3_aa: CATSRDTVYEQYF; cdr3_nt: TGTGCCACCAGCAGAGACACAGTCTACGAGCAGTACTTC
v_call: TRBV18; d_call: NA; clone_size: few; j_call: TRBJ1-6; cdr3_aa: CASSQGQARGSPLHF; cdr3_nt: TGTGCCAGCTCACAAGGCCAAGCCAGGGGTTCACCCCTCCACTTT
v_call: TRBV20-1; d_call: TRBD1; clone_size: NA; j_call: TRBJ1-3; cdr3_aa: CSASSGGTSGNTIYF; cdr3_nt: TGCAGTGCTAGTTCAGGGGGGACCTCTGGAAACACCATATATTTT
v_call: TRBV29-1; d_call: NA; clone_size: many; j_call: TRBJ1-1; cdr3_aa: CSVAGRLNTEAFF; cdr3_nt: TGCAGCGTGGCGGGCCGTTTAAACACTGAAGCTTTCTTT
v_call: TRBV20-1; d_call: NA; clone_size: NA; j_call: TRBJ1-2; cdr3_aa: CSAYKPDNYGYTF; cdr3_nt: TGCAGTGCTTACAAACCTGATAACTATGGCTACACCTTC
v_call: TRBV11-2; d_call: TRBD2; clone_size: few; j_call: TRBJ2-1; cdr3_aa: CASSLLSGTSVYNEQFF; cdr3_nt: TGTGCCAGCAGCCTCCTGTCCGGGACTAGCGTATACAATGAGCAGTTCTTC
v_call: TRBV29-1; d_call: NA; clone_size: many; j_call: TRBJ2-4; cdr3_aa: CSGFSGTGKNIQYF; cdr3_nt: TGCAGCGGTTTCTCCGGGACTGGCAAAAACATTCAGTACTTC
v_call: TRBV12-5; d_call: NA; clone_size: NA; j_call: TRBJ2-2; cdr3_aa: CASGLSLKGIPGGELFF; cdr3_nt: TGTGCTAGTGGTTTGAGCCTCAAGGGAATCCCTGGGGGGGAGCTGTTTTTT
v_call: TRBV7-8; d_call: NA; clone_size: NA; j_call: TRBJ2-7; cdr3_aa: CASSPSGALTYEQYF; cdr3_nt: TGTGCCAGCAGCCCGTCAGGGGCTTTAACCTACGAGCAGTACTTC
v_call: TRBV9; d_call: NA; clone_size: many; j_call: TRBJ1-1; cdr3_aa: CASSVSGKGSAFF; cdr3_nt: TGTGCCAGCAGCGTATCAGGGAAGGGTTCGGCTTTCTTT
v_call: TRBV29-1; d_call: NA; clone_size: many; j_call: TRBJ2-2; cdr3_aa: CSVSALLDGELFF; cdr3_nt: TGCAGCGTTTCGGCCCTTTTGGACGGGGAGCTGTTTTTT
v_call: TRBV7-2; d_call: TRBD1; clone_size: NA; j_call: TRBJ1-2; cdr3_aa: CASRTGTGNNYGYTF; cdr3_nt: TGTGCCAGCAGAACCGGGACAGGGAATAACTATGGCTACACCTTC
v_call: TRBV10-3; d_call: TRBD2; clone_size: NA; j_call: TRBJ2-7; cdr3_aa: CAISGGGGLSYEQYF; cdr3_nt: TGTGCCATCAGCGGGGGGGGCGGACTCTCCTACGAGCAGTACTTC
v_call: TRBV3-1; d_call: NA; clone_size: few; j_call: TRBJ2-1; cdr3_aa: CASSHGTPSYNEQFF; cdr3_nt: TGTGCCAGCAGCCACGGGACTCCCTCCTACAATGAGCAGTTCTTC
v_call: TRBV5-1; d_call: NA; clone_size: NA; j_call: TRBJ1-2; cdr3_aa: CASSLALGSTFLHYGYTF; cdr3_nt: TGCGCCAGCAGCTTAGCCCTTGGGAGCACATTTTTACATTATGGCTACACCTTC
v_call: TRBV5-6; d_call: NA; clone_size: once; j_call: TRBJ2-1; cdr3_aa: CAISLGLLYNEQFF; cdr3_nt: TGTGCCATCAGCCTCGGACTCCTCTACAATGAGCAGTTCTTC
v_call: TRBV12-3/TRBV12-4; d_call: TRBD2; clone_size: NA; j_call: TRBJ2-5; cdr3_aa: CASSPGLATEETQYF; cdr3_nt: TGTGCCAGCAGTCCCGGACTAGCGACGGAGGAGACCCAGTACTTC
v_call: TRBV7-9; d_call: TRBD1; clone_size: NA; j_call: TRBJ2-5; cdr3_aa: CASSLVGTAQETQYF; cdr3_nt: TGTGCCAGCAGCTTAGTCGGGACAGCACAAGAGACCCAGTACTTC
v_call: TRBV29-1; d_call: TRBD1; clone_size: few; j_call: TRBJ2-4; cdr3_aa: CSVEGPGTGNIQYF; cdr3_nt: TGCAGCGTTGAGGGCCCCGGGACAGGGAACATTCAGTACTTC
v_call: TRBV7-9; d_call: NA; clone_size: many; j_call: TRBJ2-2; cdr3_aa: CASSGRGVTNTGELFF; cdr3_nt: TGTGCCAGCAGTGGACGAGGGGTAACGAACACCGGGGAGCTGTTTTTT
v_call: TRBV27; d_call: TRBD1; clone_size: many; j_call: TRBJ2-5; cdr3_aa: CASSSDRGQETQYF; cdr3_nt: TGTGCCAGCAGTTCAGACAGGGGACAAGAGACCCAGTACTTC
v_call: TRBV20-1; d_call: TRBD2; clone_size: few; j_call: TRBJ2-3; cdr3_aa: CSAREAGGGQGDTQYF; cdr3_nt: TGCAGTGCTAGAGAGGCGGGGGGGGGCCAAGGAGATACGCAGTATTTT
v_call: TRBV2; d_call: NA; clone_size: NA; j_call: TRBJ2-5; cdr3_aa: CASSEAQGLASETQYF; cdr3_nt: TGTGCCAGCAGTGAAGCGCAAGGGCTAGCGAGCGAGACCCAGTACTTC